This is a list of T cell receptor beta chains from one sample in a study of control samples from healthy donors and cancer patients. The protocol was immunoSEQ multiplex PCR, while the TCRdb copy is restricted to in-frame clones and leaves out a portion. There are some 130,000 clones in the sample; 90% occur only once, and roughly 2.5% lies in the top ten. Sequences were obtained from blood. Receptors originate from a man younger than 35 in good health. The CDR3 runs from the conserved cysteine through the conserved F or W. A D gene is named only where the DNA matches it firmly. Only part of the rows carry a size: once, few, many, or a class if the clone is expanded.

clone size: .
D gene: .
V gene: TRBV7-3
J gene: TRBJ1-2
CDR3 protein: CASSLLPGGNYGYTF
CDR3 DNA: TGTGCCAGCAGCTTACTTCCTGGGGGGAACTATGGCTACACCTTC

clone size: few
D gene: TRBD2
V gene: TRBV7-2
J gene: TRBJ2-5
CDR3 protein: CASSERGGRETQYF
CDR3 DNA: TGTGCCAGCAGCGAGCGGGGGGGGCGGGAGACCCAGTACTTC

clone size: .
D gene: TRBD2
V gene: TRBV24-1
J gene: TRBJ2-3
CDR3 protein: CATSDPRLAGKEDTQYF
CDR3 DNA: TGTGCCACCAGTGACCCCCGACTAGCGGGGAAAGAAGATACGCAGTATTTT

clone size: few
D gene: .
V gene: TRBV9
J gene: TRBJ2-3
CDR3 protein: CASSVVGASTDTQYF
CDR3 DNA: TGTGCCAGCAGCGTCGTCGGGGCTAGCACAGATACGCAGTATTTT

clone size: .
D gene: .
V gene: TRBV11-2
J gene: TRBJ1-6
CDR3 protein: CASSLEGRGARSPLHF
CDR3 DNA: TGTGCCAGCAGCTTAGAAGGGAGGGGGGCAAGGTCACCCCTCCACTTT

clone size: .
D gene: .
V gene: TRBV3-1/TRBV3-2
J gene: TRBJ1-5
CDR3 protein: CASSLSSVSPGNQPQHF
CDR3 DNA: TGTGCCAGCAGCCTAAGCAGTGTTTCGCCGGGCAATCAGCCCCAGCATTTT

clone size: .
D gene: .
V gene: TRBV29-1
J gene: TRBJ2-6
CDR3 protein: CSVIISSGANVLTF
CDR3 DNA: TGCAGCGTTATAATCAGCTCTGGGGCCAACGTCCTGACTTTC

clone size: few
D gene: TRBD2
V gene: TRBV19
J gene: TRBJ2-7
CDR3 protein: CASRLTSGVYEQYF
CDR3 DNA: TGTGCCAGTAGGTTGACTAGCGGGGTCTACGAGCAGTACTTC

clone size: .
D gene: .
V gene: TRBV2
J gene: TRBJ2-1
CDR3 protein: CASSAMRNEQFF
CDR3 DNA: TGTGCCAGCAGTGCAATGAGGAATGAGCAGTTCTTC

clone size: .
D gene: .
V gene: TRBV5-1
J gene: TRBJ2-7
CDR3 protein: CASSLDSHYEQYF
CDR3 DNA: TGCGCCAGCAGCTTAGACAGTCACTACGAGCAGTACTTC

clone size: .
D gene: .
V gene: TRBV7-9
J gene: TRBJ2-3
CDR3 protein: CASSDLIPGGTDTQYF
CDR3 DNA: TGTGCCAGCAGCGATCTAATCCCGGGGGGCACAGATACGCAGTATTTT

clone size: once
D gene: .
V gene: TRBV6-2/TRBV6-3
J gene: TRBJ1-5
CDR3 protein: CASSYTINQPQHF
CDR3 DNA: TGTGCCAGCAGTTACACAATCAATCAGCCCCAGCATTTT

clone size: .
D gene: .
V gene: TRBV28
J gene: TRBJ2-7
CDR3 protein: CASRLRGSYEQYF
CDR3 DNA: TGTGCCAGCAGGTTACGGGGTTCCTACGAGCAGTACTTC

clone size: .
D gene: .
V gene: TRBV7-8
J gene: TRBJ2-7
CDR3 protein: CASSLGAPGSRDHEQYF
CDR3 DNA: TGTGCCAGCAGCTTAGGGGCCCCCGGGTCGAGGGACCACGAGCAGTACTTC

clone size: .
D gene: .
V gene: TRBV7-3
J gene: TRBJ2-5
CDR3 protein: CASSLSQTGTQYF
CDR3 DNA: TGTGCCAGCAGCTTAAGTCAAACGGGGACCCAGTACTTC

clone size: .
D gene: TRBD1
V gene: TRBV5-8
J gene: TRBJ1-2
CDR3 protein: CASSLTDRDGYTF
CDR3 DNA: TGTGCCAGCAGCCTAACCGACAGGGACGGCTACACCTTC

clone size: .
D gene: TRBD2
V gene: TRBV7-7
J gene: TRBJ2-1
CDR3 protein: CASSLSGTHNEQFF
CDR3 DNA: TGTGCTAGCAGCTTAAGCGGGACCCACAATGAGCAGTTCTTC

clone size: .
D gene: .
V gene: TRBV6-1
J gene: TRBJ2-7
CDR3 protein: CASSEPESYEQYF
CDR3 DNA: TGTGCCAGCAGTGAACCGGAGAGCTACGAGCAGTACTTC

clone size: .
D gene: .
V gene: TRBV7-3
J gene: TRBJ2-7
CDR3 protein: CASSLEVLGASYEQYF
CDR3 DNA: TGTGCCAGCAGCTTAGAGGTTCTGGGAGCCTCCTACGAGCAGTACTTC

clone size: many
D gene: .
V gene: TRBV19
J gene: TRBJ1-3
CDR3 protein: CASSPRDSGNTIYF
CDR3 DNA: TGTGCCAGTAGTCCGCGTGACTCTGGAAACACCATATATTTT

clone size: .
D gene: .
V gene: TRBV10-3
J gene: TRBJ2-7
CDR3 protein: CAISPTMGEDYEQYF
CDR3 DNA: TGTGCCATCAGCCCCACGATGGGGGAGGACTACGAGCAGTACTTC

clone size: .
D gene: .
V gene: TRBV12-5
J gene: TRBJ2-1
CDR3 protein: CASGLPQDEQFF
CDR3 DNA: TGTGCTAGTGGTTTGCCCCAAGATGAGCAGTTCTTC